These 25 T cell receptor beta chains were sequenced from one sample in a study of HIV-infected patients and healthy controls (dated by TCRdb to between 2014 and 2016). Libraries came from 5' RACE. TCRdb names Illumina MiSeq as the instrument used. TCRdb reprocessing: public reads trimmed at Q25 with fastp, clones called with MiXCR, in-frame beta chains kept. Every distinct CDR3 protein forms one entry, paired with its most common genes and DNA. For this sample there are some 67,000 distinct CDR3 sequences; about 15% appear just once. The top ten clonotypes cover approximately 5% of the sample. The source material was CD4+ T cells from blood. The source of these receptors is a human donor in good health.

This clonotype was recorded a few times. The CDR3 DNA follows: TGTGCCAGCAGTTTCGTACTCTACGAGCAGTACTTC. Protein product: CASSFVLYEQYF. The chain carries TRBV12-3 or TRBV12-4 and TRBJ2-7; no clear D gene. V lost 3 bases and J 3 bases, leaving 6 bases between the germline ends. This CDR3 is 12 amino acids long.

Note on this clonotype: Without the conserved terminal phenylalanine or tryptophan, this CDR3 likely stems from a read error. CDR3 sequence: CASSWAAGELFL. The CDR3, as DNA: TGTGCCAGCAGTTGGGCGGCCGGGGAGCTGTTTCTT. The chain uses TRBV12-3 or TRBV12-4 and TRBJ2-2, with unresolved D. V was pared by 4 bases and J by 6 bases, with 6 bases between. The CDR3 loop spans 12 amino acids.

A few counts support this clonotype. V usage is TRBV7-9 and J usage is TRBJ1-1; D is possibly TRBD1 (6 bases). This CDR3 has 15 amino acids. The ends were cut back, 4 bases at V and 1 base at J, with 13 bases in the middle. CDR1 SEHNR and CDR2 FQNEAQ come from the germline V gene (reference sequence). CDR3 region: CASSSLTGKNTEAFF. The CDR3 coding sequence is TGTGCCAGCAGCTCCCTTACAGGGAAGAACACTGAAGCTTTCTTT. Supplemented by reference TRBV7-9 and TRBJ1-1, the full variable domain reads DTGVSQNPRHKITKRGQNVTFRCDPISEHNRLYWYRQTLGQGPEFLTYFQNEAQLEKSRLLSDRFSAERPKGSFSTLEIQRTEQGDSAMYLCASSSLTGKNTEAFFGQGTRLTVV.

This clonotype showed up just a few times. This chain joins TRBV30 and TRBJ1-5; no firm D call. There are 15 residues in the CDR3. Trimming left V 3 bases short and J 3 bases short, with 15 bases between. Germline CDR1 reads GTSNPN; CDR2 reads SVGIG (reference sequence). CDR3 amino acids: CAWRPRRPFNQPQHF. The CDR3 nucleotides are TGTGCCTGGAGGCCCCGTAGGCCCTTCAATCAGCCCCAGCATTTT. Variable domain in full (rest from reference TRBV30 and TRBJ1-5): SQTIHQWPATLVQPVGSPLSLECTVEGTSNPNLYWYRQAAGRGLQLLFYSVGIGQISSEVPQNLSASRPQDRQFILSSKKLLLSDSGFYLCAWRPRRPFNQPQHFGDGTRLSIL.

The CDR3 spells CASTWDTEAFF. The CDR3, as DNA: TGTGCCAGTACCTGGGACACTGAAGCTTTCTTT. The chain combines TRBV19 with TRBJ1-1; D unclear. The CDR3 is made up of 11 amino acids. V was cut by 7 bases and J by 3 bases, with 6 bases left in between. CDR1 LNHDA and CDR2 SQIVND come from the germline V gene (reference sequence). The variable domain in full, with the rest retrieved from reference TRBV19 and TRBJ1-1, is DGGITQSPKYLFRKEGQNVTLSCEQNLNHDAMYWYRQDPGQGLRLIYYSQIVNDFQKGDIAEGYSVSREKKESFPLTVTSAQKNPTAFYLCASTWDTEAFFGQGTRLTVV.

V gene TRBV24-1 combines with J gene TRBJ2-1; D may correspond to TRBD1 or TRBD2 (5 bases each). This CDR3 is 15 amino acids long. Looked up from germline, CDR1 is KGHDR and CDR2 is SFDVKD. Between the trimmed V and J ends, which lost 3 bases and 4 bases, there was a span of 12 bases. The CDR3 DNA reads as TGTGCCACCAGTGATCCCCAGGGCGGGTACAATGAGCAGTTCTTC. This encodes CATSDPQGGYNEQFF.

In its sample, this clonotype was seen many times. DNA of the CDR3: TGTGCCAGCAGCCTACGGACCAACACTGAAGCTTTCTTT. This gives the protein CASSLRTNTEAFF. The rearrangement links TRBV3-1 to TRBJ1-1; D is ambiguous. The V gene's germline CDR1 is LGHDT and CDR2 YNNKEL (reference sequence). Trimming shortened V by 4 bases and J by 2 bases, and 8 bases separated the two germline ends. The CDR3 runs 13 residues.

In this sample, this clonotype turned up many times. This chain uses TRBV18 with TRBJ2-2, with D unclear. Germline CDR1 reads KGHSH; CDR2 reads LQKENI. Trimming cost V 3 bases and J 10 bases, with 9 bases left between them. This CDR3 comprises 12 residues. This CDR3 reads CASSPGREELFF. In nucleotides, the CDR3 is TGTGCCAGCTCACCGGGTAGGGAGGAGCTGTTTTTT. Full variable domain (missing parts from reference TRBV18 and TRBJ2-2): NAGVMQNPRHLVRRRGQEARLRCSPMKGHSHVYWYRQLPEEGLKFMVYLQKENIIDESGMPKERFSAEFPKEGPSILRIQQVVRGDSAAYFCASSPGREELFFGEGSRLTVL.

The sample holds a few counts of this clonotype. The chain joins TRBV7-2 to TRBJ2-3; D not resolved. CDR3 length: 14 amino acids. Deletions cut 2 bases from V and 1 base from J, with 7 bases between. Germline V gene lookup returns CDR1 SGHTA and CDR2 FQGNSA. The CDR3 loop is CASSLPGGTDTQYF. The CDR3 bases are TGTGCCAGCAGCTTACCAGGTGGCACAGATACGCAGTATTTT.

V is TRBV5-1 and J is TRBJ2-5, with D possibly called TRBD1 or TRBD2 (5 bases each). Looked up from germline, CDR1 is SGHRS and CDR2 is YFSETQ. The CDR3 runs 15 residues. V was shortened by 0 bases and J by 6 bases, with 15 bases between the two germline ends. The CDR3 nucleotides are TGCGCCAGCAGCTTGGCCGGGGCCAGGATGAAGACCCAGTACTTC. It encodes CASSLAGARMKTQYF.

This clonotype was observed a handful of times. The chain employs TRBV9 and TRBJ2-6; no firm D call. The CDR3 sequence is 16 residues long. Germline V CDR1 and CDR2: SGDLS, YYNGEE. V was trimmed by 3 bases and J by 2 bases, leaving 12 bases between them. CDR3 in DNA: TGTGCCAGCAGCGCCCAAGGACGGCCTGGGGCCAACGTCCTGACTTTC. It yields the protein CASSAQGRPGANVLTF.

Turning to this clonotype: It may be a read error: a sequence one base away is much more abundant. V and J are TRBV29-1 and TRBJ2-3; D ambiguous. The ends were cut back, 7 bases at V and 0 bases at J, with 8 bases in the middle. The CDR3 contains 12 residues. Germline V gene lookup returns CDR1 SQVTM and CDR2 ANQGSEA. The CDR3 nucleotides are TGCAGCGCTGTAGAGAGCACAGATACGCAGTATTTT. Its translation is CSAVESTDTQYF.

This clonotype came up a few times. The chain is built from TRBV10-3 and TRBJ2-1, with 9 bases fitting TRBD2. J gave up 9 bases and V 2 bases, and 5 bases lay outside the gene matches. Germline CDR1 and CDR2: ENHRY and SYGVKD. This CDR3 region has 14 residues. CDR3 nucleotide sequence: TGTGCCATCAGTGAGAATAGCGGGAGCCTTGAGCAGTTCTTC. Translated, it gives CAISENSGSLEQFF.

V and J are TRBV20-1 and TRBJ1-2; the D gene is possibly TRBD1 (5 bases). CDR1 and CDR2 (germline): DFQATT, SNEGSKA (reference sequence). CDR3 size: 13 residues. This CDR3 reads CSGARQGGGGYTF. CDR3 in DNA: TGCAGCGGGGCCCGGCAGGGCGGTGGCGGCTACACCTTC.

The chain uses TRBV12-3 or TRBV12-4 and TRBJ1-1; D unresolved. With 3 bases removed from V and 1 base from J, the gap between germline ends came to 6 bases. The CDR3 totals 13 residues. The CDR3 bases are TGTGCCAGCAGTTTCACCCGGAACACTGAAGCTTTCTTT. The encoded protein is CASSFTRNTEAFF.

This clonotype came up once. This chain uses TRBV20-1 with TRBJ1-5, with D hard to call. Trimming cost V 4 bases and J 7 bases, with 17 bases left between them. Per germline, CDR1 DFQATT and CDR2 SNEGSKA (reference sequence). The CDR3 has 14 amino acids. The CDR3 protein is CSAIRIGVKQPQHF. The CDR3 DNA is TGCAGTGCTATAAGGATCGGGGTGAAGCAGCCCCAGCATTTT.

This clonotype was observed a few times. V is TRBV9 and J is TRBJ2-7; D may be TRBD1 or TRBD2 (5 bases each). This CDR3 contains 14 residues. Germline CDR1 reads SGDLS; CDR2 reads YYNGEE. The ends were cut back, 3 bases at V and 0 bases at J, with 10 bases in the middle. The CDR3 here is CASSARDRSYEQYF. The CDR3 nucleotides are TGTGCCAGCAGCGCACGGGACCGCTCCTACGAGCAGTACTTC.

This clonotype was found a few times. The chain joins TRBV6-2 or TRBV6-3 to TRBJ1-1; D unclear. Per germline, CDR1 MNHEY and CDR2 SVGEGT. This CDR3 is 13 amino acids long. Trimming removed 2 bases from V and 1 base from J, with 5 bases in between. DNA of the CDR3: TGTGCCAGCAGTTACGAGGGGAACACTGAAGCTTTCTTT. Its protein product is CASSYEGNTEAFF.

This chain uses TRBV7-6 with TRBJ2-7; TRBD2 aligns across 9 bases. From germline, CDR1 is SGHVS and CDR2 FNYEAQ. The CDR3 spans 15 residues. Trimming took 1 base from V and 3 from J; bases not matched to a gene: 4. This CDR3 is CASSLDSGGRYEQYF. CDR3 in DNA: TGTGCCAGCAGCTTAGATAGCGGGGGCCGCTACGAGCAGTACTTC.

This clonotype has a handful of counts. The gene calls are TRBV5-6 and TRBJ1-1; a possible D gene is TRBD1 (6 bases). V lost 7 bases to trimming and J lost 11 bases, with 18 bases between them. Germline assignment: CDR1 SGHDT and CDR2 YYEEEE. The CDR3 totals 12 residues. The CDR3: CASEGGGRKAFF. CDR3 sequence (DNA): TGTGCCAGCGAGGGCGGGGGGCGGAAGGCTTTCTTT.

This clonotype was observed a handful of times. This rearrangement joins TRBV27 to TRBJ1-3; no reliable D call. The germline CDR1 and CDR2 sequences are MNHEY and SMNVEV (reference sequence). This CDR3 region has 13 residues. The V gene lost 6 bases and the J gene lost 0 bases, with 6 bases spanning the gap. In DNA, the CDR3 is TGTGCCAGCAGGACACACTCTGGAAACACCATATATTTT. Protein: CASRTHSGNTIYF.

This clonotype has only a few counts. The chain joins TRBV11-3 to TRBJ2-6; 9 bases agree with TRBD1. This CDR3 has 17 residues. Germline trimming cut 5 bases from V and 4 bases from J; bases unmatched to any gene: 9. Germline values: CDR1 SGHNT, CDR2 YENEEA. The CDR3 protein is CASSPSGTGSGANVLTF. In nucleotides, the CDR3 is TGTGCCAGCAGCCCATCCGGGACAGGGTCCGGGGCCAACGTCCTGACTTTC.

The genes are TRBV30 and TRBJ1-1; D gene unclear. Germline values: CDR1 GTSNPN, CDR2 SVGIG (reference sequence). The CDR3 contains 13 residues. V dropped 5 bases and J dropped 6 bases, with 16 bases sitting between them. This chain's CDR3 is CAWDAMYRAEAFF. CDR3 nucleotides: TGTGCCTGGGACGCCATGTATCGGGCTGAAGCTTTCTTT.

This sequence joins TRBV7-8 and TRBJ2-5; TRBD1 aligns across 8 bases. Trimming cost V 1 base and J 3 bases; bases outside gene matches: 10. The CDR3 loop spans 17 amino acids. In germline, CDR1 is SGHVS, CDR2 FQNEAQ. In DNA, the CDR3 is TGTGCCAGCAGCTTAGTGGGCCACGGGACAGGAAAAGAGACCCAGTACTTC. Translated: CASSLVGHGTGKETQYF.

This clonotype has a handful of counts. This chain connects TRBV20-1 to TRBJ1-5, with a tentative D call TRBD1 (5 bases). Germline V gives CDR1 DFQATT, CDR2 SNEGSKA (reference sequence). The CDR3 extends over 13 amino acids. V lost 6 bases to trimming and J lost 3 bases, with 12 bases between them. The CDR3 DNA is TGCAGTGCGTTGGACAACCCCAATCAGCCCCAGCATTTT. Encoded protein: CSALDNPNQPQHF.